This T cell receptor (beta chain) was identified during a study of blood T cell repertoires in COVID-19. Study in general: Material from acute and convalescent COVID-19 was sourced from the United States, Italy and Spain. The cDNA or gDNA used as material had been derived from T cells, B-cell-depleted T cells, or PBMCs.

This CDR3 has 15 amino acids. The ends were cut back, 3 bases at V and 0 bases at J, with 9 bases in the middle. The germline gives CDR1 SGHRS, CDR2 YFSETQ. Original handling: Estimates of nucleated cell counts were drawn from the amplification of reference gene primers. TCRdb's copy holds only in-frame clones and misses some; the assay was immunoSEQ multiplex PCR. That table gives V, J and clone size, and the DNA gave D and trimming. Seen here are around 170,000 clones, over 65% observed once, and the top ten hold less than 3%. This TCR was recovered from a woman of 80 years or more with acute or convalescent COVID-19. The material sequenced was peripheral blood. The gene calls are TRBV5-1 and TRBJ2-2; no firm D call. In nucleotides, the CDR3 is TGCGCCAGCAGCTCGCTGGCAGCGAACACCGGGGAGCTGTTTTTT. It translates to CASSSLAANTGELFF.